The 28 T cell receptor beta chains listed next were all sequenced from one sample in a study of T cell responses to AZD1222 COVID-19 vaccine. Produced via immunoSEQ multiplex PCR; TCRdb's table is partial and in-frame only. In the table there are more than 130,000 clones, less than 95% of which are singletons. The sample was peripheral blood, taken on day 0 of AZD1222 vaccination. The origin of the receptors is an adult in good health.

The chain couples TRBV5-6 to TRBJ1-2; maybe TRBD1 (5 bases). The CDR3 is 14 amino acids. Trimming stripped 2 bases from V and 4 bases from J, with 12 bases between. Germline values: CDR1 SGHDT, CDR2 YYEEEE. CDR3 loop: CASSFLRGSYGYTF. The CDR3 DNA is TGTGCCAGCAGCTTCTTGCGGGGGAGCTATGGCTACACCTTC. The full variable domain, rest sourced from reference TRBV5-6 and TRBJ1-2, is DAGVTQSPTHLIKTRGQQVTLRCSPKSGHDTVSWYQQALGQGPQFIFQYYEEEERQRGNFPDRFSGHQFPNYSSELNVNALLLGDSALYLCASSFLRGSYGYTFGSGTRLTVV.

The V and J genes are TRBV9 and TRBJ1-4; D call uncertain. CDR3 length: 14 residues. Trimming stripped 3 bases from V and 7 bases from J, with 13 bases between. Germline V gene sequence: CDR1 SGDLS, CDR2 YYNGEE. The CDR3 sequence is CASSGLSSGEKLFF. The CDR3 bases are TGTGCCAGCAGCGGACTGAGCTCCGGTGAAAAACTGTTTTTT.

The V gene is TRBV5-1, the J gene TRBJ1-3; D not resolved. Between the trimmed V and J ends, which lost 0 bases and 4 bases, there was a span of 14 bases. CDR1 and CDR2 (germline): SGHRS, YFSETQ. The CDR3 sequence is 16 residues long. The CDR3 sequence is CASSLVGGSSGNTIYF. The CDR3 coding sequence is TGCGCCAGCAGCTTGGTTGGTGGGTCCTCGGGAAACACCATATATTTT.

The rearrangement uses TRBV6-1 and TRBJ1-4, with 8 bases aligning to TRBD1. Germline trimming cut 3 bases from V and 5 bases from J; bases unmatched to any gene: 2. Germline assignment: CDR1 MNHNS and CDR2 SASEGT. The CDR3 has 14 residues. Written as DNA, the CDR3 is TGTGCCAGCAGTGAGGACAGGGCGAATGAAAAACTGTTTTTT. It translates to CASSEDRANEKLFF.

This chain links TRBV14 with TRBJ1-1, with 8 bases matching TRBD1. The length of the CDR3 is 14 residues. Germline loops: CDR1 SGHDN, CDR2 FVKESK. V lost 1 base to trimming and J lost 4 bases; unmatched junction nucleotides: 2. CDR3 protein: CASSQVTGGTEAFF. CDR3 nucleotides: TGTGCCAGCAGCCAAGTAACAGGGGGCACTGAAGCTTTCTTT.

The chain joins TRBV29-1 to TRBJ1-3; 7 nucleotides line up with TRBD1. CDR1 is SQVTM and CDR2 is ANQGSEA in the germline V gene. The V and J ends lost 6 bases and 1 base, in that order; junction bases with no gene match: 3. The CDR3 has 13 residues. The CDR3 DNA sequence: TGCAGCGTGGGGGACAGTTCTGGAAACACCATATATTTT. As protein: CSVGDSSGNTIYF.

This rearrangement joins TRBV5-1 to TRBJ2-3, with D unclear. The CDR3 sequence is 12 residues long. CDR1 and CDR2 from the germline V gene are SGHRS and YFSETQ. The germline V and J ends were trimmed by 0 bases and 4 bases, with 3 bases remaining between them. The CDR3 DNA reads as TGCGCCAGCAGCTTGGTGCCAGATACGCAGTATTTT. Residues: CASSLVPDTQYF.

This chain joins TRBV10-3 and TRBJ1-2; D is possibly TRBD1 (6 bases). Germline CDR1 reads ENHRY; CDR2 reads SYGVKD. V was shortened by 0 bases and J by 6 bases, with 17 bases between the two germline ends. The CDR3 has 16 amino acids. CDR3 in amino acids: CAISESRGTSEDGYTF. The DNA for the CDR3 is TGTGCCATCAGTGAGTCGAGAGGGACATCAGAGGATGGCTACACCTTC.

V gene TRBV11-2 combines with J gene TRBJ2-5; 7 bases align to TRBD2. The CDR3 runs to 17 residues. Germline V gene sequence: CDR1 SGHAT, CDR2 FQNNGV. The ends lost 1 base at V and 3 bases at J; junction bases unmatched: 11. The CDR3 DNA reads TGTGCCAGCAGCTTAGGGTGGACTAGTTCGGCTAAAGAGACCCAGTACTTC. This sequence encodes CASSLGWTSSAKETQYF.

The chain carries TRBV6-2 or TRBV6-3 and TRBJ2-7; the D is unclear. CDR3 length: 14 amino acids. Looked up from germline, CDR1 is MNHEY and CDR2 is SVGEGT. The V end lost 5 bases, the J end lost 1 base, and 12 bases lay between the germline ends. CDR3 bases: TGTGCCAGCAGTCTTAAGACACCTTCCTACGAGCAGTACTTC. It encodes CASSLKTPSYEQYF.

The V call is TRBV11-3, the J call TRBJ1-3, with D unclear. Per germline, CDR1 SGHNT and CDR2 YENEEA. Trimming cost V 6 bases and J 1 base, with 13 bases left between them. The CDR3 has 15 amino acids. CDR3 in amino acids: CASSLSPESGNTIYF. The CDR3 nucleotides read TGTGCCAGCAGTCTTAGCCCTGAGTCTGGAAACACCATATATTTT.

The chain is built from TRBV19 and TRBJ1-2; a possible D gene is TRBD1 (6 bases). The CDR3 has 14 amino acids. The ends were cut back, 8 bases at V and 3 bases at J, with 16 bases in the middle. In germline, CDR1 is LNHDA, CDR2 SQIVND (reference sequence). CDR3 bases: TGTGCCAGTGGGGTTCGGGGGGCGGACTATGGCTACACCTTC. The encoded protein is CASGVRGADYGYTF.

The J gene is TRBJ2-6, the V gene TRBV30; TRBD2 might be the D (5 bases). V lost 0 bases to trimming and J lost 0 bases, with 6 bases between them. CDR3 length: 15 amino acids. The V gene's germline CDR1 is GTSNPN and CDR2 SVGIG (reference sequence). The CDR3 here is CAWSVLGSGANVLTF. As DNA, the CDR3 is TGTGCCTGGAGTGTACTAGGCTCTGGGGCCAACGTCCTGACTTTC. Together with reference TRBV30 and TRBJ2-6, the CDR3 gives the full variable domain: SQTIHQWPATLVQPVGSPLSLECTVEGTSNPNLYWYRQAAGRGLQLLFYSVGIGQISSEVPQNLSASRPQDRQFILSSKKLLLSDSGFYLCAWSVLGSGANVLTFGAGSRLTVL.

This rearrangement joins TRBV27 to TRBJ2-7, with a tentative D call TRBD1 (6 bases). V was cut by 5 bases and J by 4 bases, with 18 bases left in between. This CDR3 is built from 15 residues. Germline V gene sequence: CDR1 MNHEY, CDR2 SMNVEV (reference sequence). CDR3 sequence: CASSAPGTRLYEQYF. The CDR3 DNA reads TGTGCCAGCAGTGCACCCGGGACACGCCTATACGAGCAGTACTTC.

The rearrangement uses TRBV9 and TRBJ1-1; D is ambiguous. This CDR3 region has 18 residues. V was shortened by 1 base and J by 8 bases, with 27 bases between the two germline ends. CDR1 is SGDLS and CDR2 is YYNGEE in the germline V gene. The CDR3, as DNA: TGTGCCAGCAGCGTACGGTCTCATCCAGCGGCAGACGGGGAAGAAGCTTTCTTT. Translated: CASSVRSHPAADGEEAFF.

This clone was detected a few times. The chain uses TRBV2 and TRBJ1-2; D is perhaps TRBD1 (6 bases). V shed 6 bases and J shed 3 bases, with 11 bases lying between them. The CDR3 has 13 amino acids. Germline V CDR1 and CDR2: SNHLY, FYNNEI. The CDR3 nucleotides are TGTGCCAGCAGGGGGGGCGGCCACTATGGCTACACCTTC. Translated, it gives CASRGGGHYGYTF.

The rearrangement uses TRBV30 and TRBJ1-1; TRBD1 agrees at 7 bases. Germline CDR1 and CDR2: GTSNPN and SVGIG (reference sequence). The CDR3 is 13 amino acids. J lost 3 bases, V lost 2 bases, and 3 bases had no gene match. CDR3 in amino acids: CAWSRGQDTEAFF. CDR3 in DNA: TGTGCCTGGAGTAGGGGGCAGGACACTGAAGCTTTCTTT.

The chain has TRBV2 and TRBJ2-1; no reliable D call. V lost 6 bases to trimming and J lost 2 bases, with 11 bases between them. The length of the CDR3 is 14 residues. CDR1 and CDR2 from the germline V gene are SNHLY and FYNNEI. As DNA, the CDR3 is TGTGCCAGCAGCTCTCTGTTGACCTACAATGAGCAGTTCTTC. It encodes CASSSLLTYNEQFF.

The chain joins TRBV4-2 to TRBJ1-2; D ambiguous. Per the germline V gene, CDR1 is LGHNA and CDR2 is YNFKEQ. CDR3 size: 15 residues. V dropped 0 bases and J dropped 3 bases, with 11 bases sitting between them. CDR3 sequence: CASSQDYGRDYGYTF. Here the CDR3 DNA reads TGTGCCAGCAGCCAAGATTATGGAAGGGACTATGGCTACACCTTC.

In nucleotides, the CDR3 is TGTGCCAGCAGCTTGGTGGATAGGAATGAGCAGTTCTTC. Translated: CASSLVDRNEQFF. The chain combines TRBV5-6 with TRBJ2-1; the D is unclear. Trimming stripped 0 bases from V and 7 bases from J, with 8 bases between. Germline-derived CDR1 and CDR2 are SGHDT and YYEEEE. CDR3 length equals 13 residues.

This rearrangement joins TRBV7-2 to TRBJ2-5; 15 nucleotides match TRBD2. The CDR3 loop spans 19 amino acids. Trimming at V came to 1 base and at J to 3 bases, leaving 9 bases not matched to a gene. Germline CDR1 reads SGHTA; CDR2 reads FQGNSA. CDR3 region: CASSLDRGLAGGLEETQYF. The DNA for the CDR3 is TGTGCCAGCAGCTTAGATCGGGGACTAGCGGGAGGACTAGAAGAGACCCAGTACTTC.

The gene calls are TRBV6-1 and TRBJ1-5; possibly TRBD1 for D (6 bases). Trimming removed 0 bases from V and 2 bases from J, with 11 bases in between. The CDR3 sequence is 16 residues long. Germline V gene lookup returns CDR1 MNHNS and CDR2 SASEGT. CDR3 in DNA: TGTGCCAGCAGTGAAGCTCGGGGGCAAGGCAATCAGCCCCAGCATTTT. Amino acid sequence: CASSEARGQGNQPQHF.

The count of this clone is one. The chain has TRBV6-5 and TRBJ2-1, with 8 bases lining up with TRBD2. The CDR3 covers 16 residues. Looked up from germline, CDR1 is MNHEY and CDR2 is SVGAGI. Germline trimming cut 2 bases from V and 4 bases from J; bases unmatched to any gene: 7. The CDR3 bases are TGTGCCAGCAGTTACCGGGGGGGCCCCCAATACAATGAGCAGTTCTTC. Translation: CASSYRGGPQYNEQFF.

The rearrangement joins TRBV2 to TRBJ2-3; 10 bases are shared with TRBD2. The J segment lost 4 bases and the V segment lost 6 bases, leaving 10 bases of the junction unmatched. Germline CDR1 reads SNHLY; CDR2 reads FYNNEI. CDR3 size: 16 residues. Here the CDR3 reads CASRQTSGFLADTQYF. CDR3 bases: TGTGCCAGCAGGCAGACTAGCGGGTTTTTGGCAGATACGCAGTATTTT.

The chain is built from TRBV7-9 and TRBJ1-1, with TRBD1 matching 10 bases. This CDR3 contains 14 residues. Germline V gene lookup returns CDR1 SEHNR and CDR2 FQNEAQ (reference sequence). The trim removed 4 bases at V and 7 bases at J, leaving 6 bases unmatched. CDR3 loop: CASSWGTGALEAFF. The CDR3 nucleotides read TGTGCCAGCAGCTGGGGGACAGGGGCCCTTGAAGCTTTCTTT.

The V gene is TRBV7-9, the J gene TRBJ1-1; D may be TRBD1 (5 bases). V shed 3 bases and J shed 4 bases, with 21 bases lying between them. Germline CDR1 is SEHNR and CDR2 is FQNEAQ (reference sequence). This CDR3 comprises 17 residues. CDR3 region: CASSLILTVGQGTEAFF. CDR3 DNA sequence: TGTGCCAGCAGCTTGATCCTGACTGTGGGGCAGGGCACTGAAGCTTTCTTT.

The chain is built from TRBV19 and TRBJ2-2; D is ambiguous. Germline assignment: CDR1 LNHDA and CDR2 SQIVND (reference sequence). CDR3 length: 14 amino acids. V shed 9 bases and J shed 0 bases, with 11 bases lying between them. DNA of the CDR3: TGTGCCAGCGTGCGAGGACCGAACACCGGGGAGCTGTTTTTT. Protein sequence: CASVRGPNTGELFF.

This clone was detected once. The rearrangement uses TRBV27 and TRBJ2-7, with TRBD1 matching 7 bases. There are 14 residues in the CDR3. Losses at the gene ends were 2 bases for V and 4 bases for J; bases not matched to a gene: 5. Germline CDR1 MNHEY, CDR2 SMNVEV (reference sequence). The CDR3 here is CASSLGDRAYEQYF. The DNA for the CDR3 is TGTGCCAGCAGTTTAGGAGACAGGGCTTACGAGCAGTACTTC.